Below are 24 T cell receptor beta chains sequenced from a single sample in a study of blood T cells in healthy people across ages. The authors ran a second PCR of about 7 to 12 cycles using a sample-barcoded 5' primer and a J-beta primer mix. TCRdb re-called the 5' RACE reads with MiXCR, one entry per CDR3 protein. The sample carries about 1.4 million distinct CDR3 sequences, approximately 59% recorded once. The sequenced sample consisted of blood. These receptors were obtained from a man younger than 35 in good health.

In this sample, this clonotype turned up a few times. The V gene is TRBV4-1, the J gene TRBJ1-2; 8 nucleotides line up with TRBD1. Germline CDR1 and CDR2: MGHRA and YSYEKL. This CDR3 is 14 amino acids long. Trimming took 0 bases from V and 4 from J; bases not matched to a gene: 1. CDR3 sequence: CASSQEGQVYGYTF. The CDR3 DNA is TGCGCCAGCAGCCAAGAGGGACAGGTCTATGGCTACACCTTC.

The chain is built from TRBV6-1 and TRBJ2-5; a weak D match, TRBD1 (5 bases). The DNA end is more similar to TRBJ2-7, so the J call may be wrong. The V gene's germline CDR1 is MNHNS and CDR2 SASEGT. The length of the CDR3 is 13 residues. CDR3 in amino acids: CASGAKQSHEQYF. For the CDR3, the DNA is TGTGCCAGCGGGGCAAAACAGTCCCACGAGCAGTACTTC.

The V call is TRBV5-1, the J call TRBJ1-3; TRBD1 agrees at 11 bases. The V segment lost 5 bases and the J segment 5 bases; nucleotides outside the gene matches: 15. CDR3 length: 18 amino acids. In germline, CDR1 is SGHRS, CDR2 YFSETQ. As DNA, the CDR3 is TGCGCCAGCAGAAGAGGGACAGGGGGAAACCAACCCCGAAACACCATATATTTT. This translates into CASRRGTGGNQPRNTIYF.

This clonotype appeared once. This chain connects TRBV2 to TRBJ1-5; D gene ambiguous. V lost 3 bases to trimming and J lost 0 bases, with 6 bases between them. Germline V lookup: CDR1 SNHLY, CDR2 FYNNEI. The length of the CDR3 is 14 residues. The CDR3 protein is CASSDYNSNQPQHF. CDR3 sequence (DNA): TGTGCCAGCAGTGATTACAATAGCAATCAGCCCCAGCATTTT.

As regards this clonotype: At one boundary the junction diverges from the germline segment, which might be a read error. The V gene is TRBV18, the J gene TRBJ2-4; either TRBD1 or TRBD2 may supply D (5 bases each). CDR1 is KGHSH and CDR2 is LQKENI in the germline V gene. The CDR3 runs to 13 residues. CDR3: CASSPPAGSIQYF. The CDR3 DNA reads as TGTGCCAGTTCACCACCGGCAGGGAGCATTCAGTACTTC.

The chain combines TRBV6-2 or TRBV6-3 with TRBJ1-4, with a possible D match to TRBD1 (6 bases). Trimming took 4 bases from V and 7 from J, leaving 16 bases between them. Germline V gene lookup returns CDR1 MNHEY and CDR2 SVGEGT. The CDR3 is 15 residues long. This CDR3 reads CASSSPGEMGEKLFF. CDR3 DNA: TGTGCCAGCAGTTCCCCAGGGGAAATGGGTGAAAAACTGTTTTTT.

The chain has TRBV7-2 and TRBJ2-5; D remains unclear. CDR1 and CDR2 (germline): SGHTA, FQGNSA. The V gene lost 3 bases and the J gene lost 4 bases, with 6 bases spanning the gap. The CDR3 has 12 residues. The CDR3 sequence is CASSFTLETQYF. CDR3 nucleotide sequence: TGTGCCAGCAGCTTCACGTTAGAGACCCAGTACTTC. Complete variable domain (other parts from reference TRBV7-2 and TRBJ2-5): GAGVSQSPSNKVTEKGKDVELRCDPISGHTALYWYRQSLGQGLEFLIYFQGNSAPDKSGLPSDRFSAERTGGSVSTLTIQRTQQEDSAVYLCASSFTLETQYFGPGTRLLVL.

As to this clonotype: At one end the junction does not follow the germline gene, possibly because of a read error. The rearrangement uses TRBV27 and TRBJ1-6, with 8 bases fitting TRBD1. CDR1 is MNHEY, CDR2 SMNVEV, per germline (reference sequence). The CDR3 is 17 amino acids. CDR3 sequence reads: CASRVGTGSSYNPPLHF. CDR3 DNA sequence: TGTGCCAGCAGGGTGGGGACAGGCAGCTCCTATAATCCACCCCTCCACTTT.

V gene TRBV9 combines with J gene TRBJ1-5, with a tentative D call TRBD1 (6 bases). The CDR3 is 15 residues long. Germline CDR1 SGDLS, CDR2 YYNGEE. Trimming cost V 2 bases and J 3 bases, with 12 bases left between them. CDR3 bases: TGTGCCAGCAGCGTCGCACAGGGCTTCAATCAGCCCCAGCATTTT. It codes for CASSVAQGFNQPQHF.

This clonotype turned up a few times. The rearrangement joins TRBV12-3 or TRBV12-4 to TRBJ1-2, with D unclear. The CDR3 is 14 amino acids. V was pared by 6 bases and J by 11 bases, with 22 bases between. CDR3 in amino acids: CASSQPTPPPRYTF. The CDR3 DNA is TGTGCCAGCAGCCAACCGACCCCACCTCCAAGATACACCTTC.

V is TRBV29-1 and J is TRBJ1-1, with a weak D call TRBD1 (5 bases). Germline V gives CDR1 SQVTM, CDR2 ANQGSEA. The germline V and J ends were trimmed by 4 bases and 0 bases, with 15 bases remaining between them. This CDR3 has 15 amino acids. Here the CDR3 DNA reads TGCAGCGTTGCCTTCCCAGGGTGGGTGAACACTGAAGCTTTCTTT. The encoded protein is CSVAFPGWVNTEAFF.

This sequence joins TRBV25-1 and TRBJ2-1; 8 nucleotides match TRBD2. This CDR3 region has 15 residues. CDR1 and CDR2 (germline): MGHDK, SYGVNS. With V trimmed by 7 bases and J by 2 bases, 7 bases remained unmatched. CDR3 sequence (DNA): TGTGCCAGCATCCACAGCGGGAGACCCTACAATGAGCAGTTCTTC. Translating it yields CASIHSGRPYNEQFF.

This clonotype has more than one count but fewer than ten. The chain employs TRBV12-3 or TRBV12-4 and TRBJ1-2, with D unclear. The CDR3 runs 13 residues. Trimming cost V 6 bases and J 4 bases, with 12 bases left between them. This CDR3 reads CASRTPSGYGYTF. The CDR3 DNA reads as TGTGCCAGCAGAACACCCAGTGGCTATGGCTACACCTTC.

V gene TRBV5-1 combines with J gene TRBJ2-7; 8 bases fit TRBD1. This CDR3 has 15 residues. CDR1 is SGHRS and CDR2 is YFSETQ in the germline V gene. V shed 2 bases, J shed 5 bases, and the junction held 9 bases outside the gene matches. The CDR3 here is CASSFQTGAGHEQYF. The DNA for the CDR3 is TGCGCCAGCAGCTTCCAGACAGGGGCTGGCCACGAGCAGTACTTC.

The genes are TRBV5-5 and TRBJ1-1; no reliable D call. The ends were cut back, 3 bases at V and 7 bases at J, with 10 bases in the middle. The CDR3 is 12 amino acids. The V gene's germline CDR1 is SGHKS and CDR2 YYEKEE (reference sequence). The CDR3 DNA reads as TGTGCCAGCAGCTCAATGGGGAATGAAGCTTTCTTT. As protein: CASSSMGNEAFF.

V is TRBV29-1 and J is TRBJ1-2, with TRBD1 matching over 8 bases. The CDR3 length is 11 residues. V lost 7 bases, J lost 8 bases, and 6 bases stayed unmatched. Germline CDR1 is SQVTM and CDR2 is ANQGSEA. The CDR3 bases are TGCAGCGGGTTAACAGGGGGGGGCTACACCTTC. This encodes CSGLTGGGYTF.

Details on this clonotype: One junction end disagrees with the germline gene, perhaps due to a read error. The chain is built from TRBV7-9 and TRBJ2-7; TRBD1 matches at 10 bases. The DNA matches TRBJ2-4 better at its end, which makes the J call doubtful. Germline lookup yields CDR1 SEHNR and CDR2 FQNEAQ (reference sequence). The CDR3 covers 14 residues. CDR3 DNA: TGTGCCAGCAGCTCGACAGGGGGCAAAGACATTCAGTACTTC. Translated: CASSSTGGKDIQYF.

The chain recombines TRBV7-6 with TRBJ1-6; 7 bases are a match to TRBD1. V gave up 4 bases and J gave up 6 bases; unmatched junction bases: 12. This CDR3 is 17 amino acids long. Germline V gene lookup returns CDR1 SGHVS and CDR2 FNYEAQ. The CDR3 DNA reads as TGTGCCAGCAGCTCCGACACCCGACAGGGAGGTAATTCACCCCTCCACTTT. The encoded protein is CASSSDTRQGGNSPLHF. The whole variable domain, filled in from reference TRBV7-6 and TRBJ1-6, reads GAGVSQSPRYKVTKRGQDVALRCDPISGHVSLYWYRQALGQGPEFLTYFNYEAQQDKSGLPNDRFSAERPEGSISTLTIQRTEQRDSAMYRCASSSDTRQGGNSPLHFGNGTRLTVT.

The table lists this clonotype with many counts. This chain joins TRBV3-1 and TRBJ2-5, with 14 positions matching TRBD2. Germline assignment: CDR1 LGHDT and CDR2 YNNKEL (reference sequence). This CDR3 contains 15 residues. V lost 6 bases and J lost 5; bases outside the gene matches: 5. CDR3 coding DNA: TGTGCCAGCAGTCTGGGACTAGCGGGAGTGGAGACCCAGTACTTC. Its protein is CASSLGLAGVETQYF.

CDR3 residues: CASSLILGATEQFF. The CDR3 DNA reads as TGTGCCAGCAGCTTAATTTTGGGGGCGACTGAGCAGTTCTTC. V gene TRBV7-9 combines with J gene TRBJ2-1, with D possibly matching TRBD1 (6 bases). CDR3 length: 14 residues. Germline V lookup: CDR1 SEHNR, CDR2 FQNEAQ (reference sequence). Trimming left V 2 bases short and J 9 bases short, with 14 bases between. Full variable domain (remainder filled in from reference TRBV7-9 and TRBJ2-1): DTGVSQNPRHKITKRGQNVTFRCDPISEHNRLYWYRQTLGQGPEFLTYFQNEAQLEKSRLLSDRFSAERPKGSFSTLEIQRTEQGDSAMYLCASSLILGATEQFFGPGTRLTVL.

The V gene is TRBV3-1, the J gene TRBJ2-7, with a weak D call TRBD2 (7 bases). The CDR3 length is 15 residues. V was shortened by 4 bases and J by 1 base, with 14 bases between the two germline ends. Germline V gene sequence: CDR1 LGHDT, CDR2 YNNKEL (reference sequence). CDR3 sequence (DNA): TGTGCCAGCAGCCGGGAGGGACACCTTTCCTACGAGCAGTACTTC. Its translation is CASSREGHLSYEQYF.

V and J are TRBV6-1 and TRBJ2-1; D unresolved. This CDR3 contains 14 residues. The V gene's germline CDR1 is MNHNS and CDR2 SASEGT. V lost 0 bases, J lost 2 bases, and 5 bases lay in between. CDR3 in DNA: TGTGCCAGCAGTGAAGCCACAGCCTACAATGAGCAGTTCTTC. This gives the protein CASSEATAYNEQFF.

The chain combines TRBV13 with TRBJ2-5; D unclear. CDR3 size: 14 residues. The germline V and J ends were trimmed by 0 bases and 11 bases, with 16 bases remaining between them. Germline CDR1 and CDR2: PRHDT and FYEKMQ (reference sequence). CDR3: CASSLGRRHNEQYF. The CDR3 DNA sequence: TGTGCCAGCAGCTTAGGACGGCGTCACAATGAGCAGTACTTC.

This clonotype has more than one count but fewer than ten. The chain links TRBV7-8 to TRBJ2-1; TRBD2 agrees at 7 bases. V lost 2 bases, J lost 4 bases, and 8 bases stayed unmatched. CDR3 size: 16 residues. CDR1 and CDR2 from the germline V gene are SGHVS and FQNEAQ. This chain's CDR3 is CASSLWPRERYNEQFF. CDR3 bases: TGTGCCAGCAGCTTATGGCCGCGGGAGAGGTACAATGAGCAGTTCTTC.